This paragraph covers one T cell receptor (beta chain) sequence. This record belongs to a study of blood T cell repertoires in COVID-19. This table comes from immunoSEQ multiplex PCR, and its TCRdb copy is limited to in-frame clones, with some not included. The sample contains about 250,000 clones, about 89% of which appear only once. This CDR3 spans 14 amino acids. The germline gives CDR1 SNHLY, CDR2 FYNNEI. The V end was cut by 2 bases, the J end by 7 bases, with 12 bases between. The rearrangement uses TRBV2 and TRBJ2-1; TRBD1 is a possible D gene (5 bases). The source is a young man with acute or convalescent COVID-19. Sequenced sample: peripheral blood. The CDR3 here is CASSESKGSNEQFF. The CDR3 coding sequence is TGTGCCAGCAGTGAATCTAAGGGGTCTAATGAGCAGTTCTTC.